What follows is one TCR beta chain and its context. Its target antigen remains unknown. No base-level quality is on record; no much larger clone is a single base apart. The germline V gene specifies SGHTA as CDR1 and FQGNSA as CDR2. From cysteine to phenylalanine, the CDR3 is 13 amino acids long. Just CDR3 DNA is preserved here, 39 bases in frame from base 1. V is cut by 1 base and J by 6 bases, and the space between the germline ends is 7 bases. The treatment or condition tag for this specimen amounts to: in vitro stimulation with specific CMV peptide epitopes to enrich CMV-specific T cells. This specimen comes from a study of T cell repertoires in cytomegalovirus infection (dated by TCRdb to the late 2010s). Broadly, across the study: The peptide stimulations were aimed at well-studied HLA-B-restricted epitopes as well as recently identified HLA-C-restricted CMV epitopes, whose presentation resists viral immunomodulation. Because public TCR beta signatures pointed to carriage of CMV infection together with the matching HLA type, the HLA type of each donor mattered for the analysis.

TCRdb shows the sequencer as Illumina HiSeq 1500. Clones were called with MiXCR by TCRdb after fastp trimmed the public reads at Q25, and only in-frame beta chains were retained. Entries are consolidated by CDR3 protein sequence, retaining the most common genes and DNA. Present in this sample are about 500,000 distinct CDR3 sequences, around a third of which were seen just once. About a sixth of the sample rests with the top ten. The paper's findings and limits, for the study overall: The ex vivo response was dominated by HLA-C-restricted CMV-specific TCR beta clonotypes, which also provided the single most frequent clonotype in two of eight donors. Carriers of CMV infection plus the relevant HLA type were discriminated by the cumulative frequency of public TCR beta family members in the study cohort and in an independent roughly 320-donor cohort.

This material consisted of cultured PBMCs, taken from culture after CMV antigen stimulation. The rearranged segments are TRBV7-2 and TRBJ2-1; no D gene call is confident. This TCR was recovered from a human donor in good health (CMV status not recorded). Some clones in this sample may be carry-over from other donors' samples. The DNA sequence is given as TGTGCCAGCAGCTTAGGGGTGGTCAATGAGCAGTTCTTC. This codes for CASSLGVVNEQFF.